Shown below are 27 T cell receptor beta chains from a single sample sequenced in a study of CD8 T cells in ankylosing spondylitis. TCRdb reanalysed the 5' RACE reads using MiXCR and keeps one entry per CDR3 protein. The table includes under 400,000 distinct CDR3 sequences, around a tenth detected once. The sequencing sample was made of blood, either unsorted or a sorted T cell fraction (not recorded which). These TCRs come from a female donor with ankylosing spondylitis or in good health (not recorded which).

This clonotype was seen a few times. CDR3 sequence (DNA): TGTGCCAGCGGAACGGACAGGAGCCCCTACGAGCAGTACTTC. This gives the protein CASGTDRSPYEQYF. This rearrangement joins TRBV6-2 or TRBV6-3 to TRBJ2-7; 7 bases are a match to TRBD1. Germline values: CDR1 MNHEY, CDR2 SVGEGT. CDR3 length equals 14 residues. Trimming took 8 bases from V and 2 from J; bases not matched to a gene: 9.

This clonotype showed up many times. The chain combines TRBV24-1 with TRBJ2-1; 10 nucleotides align to TRBD1. The CDR3 spans 15 residues. Losses at the gene ends were 4 bases for V and 11 bases for J; bases not matched to a gene: 10. The germline V gene has CDR1 KGHDR and CDR2 SFDVKD. CDR3 nucleotides: TGTGCCACCAGTGACCCGGGACAGGGGTCTGTTAAGCAGTTCTTC. This codes for CATSDPGQGSVKQFF.

This clonotype has only a few counts. In DNA form, the CDR3 reads TGTGCCAGCAGCCACGTGAGGGCTGCGTATAGCAATCAGCCCCAGCATTTT. Residues: CASSHVRAAYSNQPQHF. J is TRBJ1-5 and V is TRBV11-3; D uncertain. With 5 bases removed from V and 0 bases from J, the gap between germline ends came to 17 bases. Germline lookup yields CDR1 SGHNT and CDR2 YENEEA. The CDR3 has 17 residues.

As regards this clonotype: A much larger clone sits a single nucleotide away, making a read error possible. The chain is built from TRBV27 and TRBJ2-1, with 11 nucleotides matching TRBD2. Germline V gene data show CDR1 as MNHEY and CDR2 as SMNVEV (reference sequence). CDR3 size: 13 residues. CDR3 protein: CGSSWTSGNEQFF. The CDR3 nucleotides are TGTGGCAGCAGTTGGACTAGCGGGAATGAGCAGTTCTTC.

This clonotype was counted ten times or more. This chain connects TRBV28 to TRBJ2-1; D is uncertain. This CDR3 is 13 amino acids long. V lost 3 bases, J lost 7 bases, and 10 bases lay in between. Germline V gene lookup returns CDR1 MDHEN and CDR2 SYDVKM. The CDR3 sequence is CASSLGSPNEQFF. The CDR3, as DNA: TGTGCCAGCAGTTTGGGCAGTCCAAATGAGCAGTTCTTC.

This clonotype was observed many times. V usage is TRBV12-3 or TRBV12-4 and J usage is TRBJ1-3, with D hard to call. The CDR3 is 16 amino acids. Trimming took 5 bases from V and 4 from J, leaving 18 bases between them. The CDR3 coding sequence is TGTGCCAGCAGTCGGTGGACGATCCCCTTAGGAAACACCATATATTTT. Protein sequence: CASSRWTIPLGNTIYF.

This clonotype was counted only a few times. The chain carries TRBV18 and TRBJ1-1; weak D call: TRBD1 (5 bases). The CDR3 contains 16 residues. CDR1 is KGHSH, CDR2 LQKENI, per germline. V was pared by 3 bases and J by 2 bases, with 16 bases between. Here the CDR3 DNA reads TGTGCCAGCTCACCCGCCCTAAGTAGGGGAAACACTGAAGCTTTCTTT. Translation gives CASSPALSRGNTEAFF.

The chain links TRBV20-1 to TRBJ1-1; D is perhaps TRBD1 (5 bases). Germline CDR1 DFQATT, CDR2 SNEGSKA (reference sequence). The V and J ends lost 3 bases and 3 bases respectively, with 8 bases between them. The CDR3 extends over 12 amino acids. CDR3 region: CSASRQHTEAFF. CDR3 coding DNA: TGCAGTGCTAGTAGACAGCACACTGAAGCTTTCTTT.

This clonotype was observed a handful of times. The genes are TRBV20-1 and TRBJ2-3; the match to TRBD1 covers 12 bases. The trim removed 5 bases at V and 4 bases at J, leaving 1 base unmatched. CDR1 is DFQATT, CDR2 SNEGSKA, per germline (reference sequence). This CDR3 has 13 residues. The CDR3 is CSAGDRGPDTQYF. The CDR3 DNA is TGCAGTGCTGGGGACAGGGGGCCAGATACGCAGTATTTT.

This clonotype was counted many times. V and J are TRBV5-5 and TRBJ1-1; D remains unclear. Between the trimmed V and J ends, which lost 0 bases and 11 bases, there was a span of 14 bases. The germline V gene encodes CDR1 SGHKS and CDR2 YYEKEE (reference sequence). The CDR3 loop spans 13 amino acids. The CDR3 region has the DNA TGTGCCAGCAGCTTGGGGACGACCCTAGGGGCTTTCTTT. It translates to CASSLGTTLGAFF.

The chain combines TRBV7-8 with TRBJ1-6; 7 bases align to TRBD1. The CDR3 spans 14 residues. The trim removed 8 bases at V and 7 bases at J, leaving 8 bases unmatched. Per the germline V gene, CDR1 is SGHVS and CDR2 is FQNEAQ. The CDR3 loop reads CASRLGQVNSPLHF. The CDR3 DNA sequence: TGTGCCAGCCGCCTAGGACAGGTCAATTCACCCCTCCACTTT.

A word on this clonotype: A much larger clone is a single base away; this may be a read error. The CDR3 ends on some other residue instead of the conserved phenylalanine or tryptophan, so this is likely a read error. The chain employs TRBV19 and TRBJ1-2; a possible D gene is TRBD1 (5 bases). V lost 3 bases to trimming and J lost 3 bases, with 8 bases between them. The length of the CDR3 is 13 residues. The V gene's germline CDR1 is LNHDA and CDR2 SQIVND (reference sequence). CDR3 sequence (DNA): TGTGCCAGTAGTATGCTAGGGGACTATGGCTACACCTAC. This sequence encodes CASSMLGDYGYTY.

This clonotype came up many times. This chain uses TRBV5-5 with TRBJ2-3, with no clear D. The V gene's germline CDR1 is SGHKS and CDR2 YYEKEE (reference sequence). This CDR3 has 18 residues. Deletions cut 1 base from V and 0 bases from J, with 18 bases between. The CDR3 reads CASSLTLRVGSSTDTQYF. The CDR3 DNA reads TGTGCCAGCAGCTTGACACTTAGAGTAGGGTCTAGCACAGATACGCAGTATTTT.

This clonotype was seen only a few times. An end of the junction does not agree with germline; a read error may underlie this. V gene TRBV7-2 combines with J gene TRBJ2-5; D is possibly TRBD1 (5 bases). The CDR3 runs 11 residues. Germline-derived CDR1 and CDR2 are SGHTA and FQGNSA. The CDR3, as DNA: TGTGCCAGCAGCTTAGGGCAGGGTTTGAACTTC. Translation gives CASSLGQGLNF.

V is TRBV3-1 and J is TRBJ2-1; 8 bases agree with TRBD2. Germline CDR1 reads LGHDT; CDR2 reads YNNKEL (reference sequence). Trimming at V came to 1 base and at J to 4 bases, leaving 3 bases not matched to a gene. This CDR3 spans 15 amino acids. The CDR3 spells CASSQGAGGYNEQFF. The CDR3 DNA sequence: TGTGCCAGCAGCCAAGGGGCGGGGGGTTACAATGAGCAGTTCTTC.

The table lists this clonotype with many counts. The chain recombines TRBV5-1 with TRBJ1-1; D is undetermined. CDR1 and CDR2 from the germline V gene are SGHRS and YFSETQ. The V end lost 3 bases, the J end lost 4 bases, and 10 bases lay between the germline ends. The CDR3 loop spans 13 amino acids. CDR3 sequence (DNA): TGCGCCAGCAGCTCGATCCGGGGCACTGAAGCTTTCTTT. Its protein product is CASSSIRGTEAFF. Complete variable domain (other parts from reference TRBV5-1 and TRBJ1-1): KAGVTQTPRYLIKTRGQQVTLSCSPISGHRSVSWYQQTPGQGLQFLFEYFSETQRNKGNFPGRFSGRQFSNSRSEMNVSTLELGDSALYLCASSSIRGTEAFFGQGTRLTVV.

This clonotype was recorded a few times. A junction end diverges from the germline sequence, so it may reflect a read error. The chain combines TRBV7-2 with TRBJ2-5; TRBD2 might be the D (6 bases). Germline loops: CDR1 SGHTA, CDR2 FQGNSA. This CDR3 is built from 12 residues. CDR3 nucleotides: TGTGCCAGCAGCTCGATAGCGGAGCCTAGGCACTTC. Encoded protein: CASSSIAEPRHF.

In this sample, this clonotype turned up many times. V is TRBV5-1 and J is TRBJ1-1, with D hard to call. This CDR3 spans 14 amino acids. V lost 4 bases and J 0 bases, leaving 10 bases between the germline ends. Germline CDR1 and CDR2: SGHRS and YFSETQ. The CDR3 protein is CASSLQIMNTEAFF. CDR3 DNA sequence: TGCGCCAGCAGCCTGCAGATCATGAACACTGAAGCTTTCTTT. Looking up the rest from reference TRBV5-1 and TRBJ1-1 gives the full variable domain: KAGVTQTPRYLIKTRGQQVTLSCSPISGHRSVSWYQQTPGQGLQFLFEYFSETQRNKGNFPGRFSGRQFSNSRSEMNVSTLELGDSALYLCASSLQIMNTEAFFGQGTRLTVV.

This clonotype showed up many times. This chain connects TRBV7-2 to TRBJ2-3, with 8 nucleotides matching TRBD2. This CDR3 is built from 15 residues. In germline, CDR1 is SGHTA, CDR2 FQGNSA. V lost 1 base, J lost 5 bases, and 5 bases stayed unmatched. This CDR3 is CASSLGGTREDTQYF. CDR3 nucleotides: TGTGCCAGCAGCTTAGGCGGGACTAGAGAAGATACGCAGTATTTT.

J is TRBJ2-1 and V is TRBV19; D gene uncertain. Germline V lookup: CDR1 LNHDA, CDR2 SQIVND (reference sequence). Trimming took off 1 base at V and 9 bases at J, with 4 bases between the two ends. This CDR3 region has 11 residues. The CDR3 nucleotides are TGTGCCAGTAGTATAGCTCGTGAGCAGTTCTTC. This codes for CASSIAREQFF.

Ten or more counts support this clonotype. The chain couples TRBV20-1 to TRBJ1-4, with D unresolved. Germline assignment: CDR1 DFQATT and CDR2 SNEGSKA (reference sequence). This CDR3 comprises 15 residues. Trimming took off 5 bases at V and 7 bases at J, with 20 bases between the two ends. The CDR3 region has the DNA TGCAGTGCTGATAGAATAGGGCAGGCAAGTGAAAAACTGTTTTTT. Translated, it gives CSADRIGQASEKLFF.

This clonotype has a count of ten or more. The chain has TRBV10-2 and TRBJ1-5; D may be TRBD1 (5 bases). Germline values: CDR1 WSHSY, CDR2 SAAADI. The CDR3 spans 14 residues. V lost 4 bases to trimming and J lost 7 bases, with 14 bases between them. In DNA, the CDR3 is TGCGCCAGCAGTGTTTCGGGGGTAGGGCAGCCCCAGCATTTT. Its protein product is CASSVSGVGQPQHF.

This clonotype has a count of ten or more. The V gene is TRBV6-1, the J gene TRBJ2-1, with D hard to call. The CDR3 extends over 15 amino acids. From germline, CDR1 is MNHNS and CDR2 SASEGT. V dropped 3 bases and J dropped 0 bases, with 9 bases sitting between them. The CDR3 loop reads CASSDTESSYNEQFF. CDR3 nucleotide sequence: TGTGCCAGCAGTGATACTGAAAGCTCCTACAATGAGCAGTTCTTC.

The chain recombines TRBV2 with TRBJ1-3, with TRBD1 as a possible D gene (6 bases). Per the germline V gene, CDR1 is SNHLY and CDR2 is FYNNEI. There are 15 residues in the CDR3. Trimming removed 2 bases from V and 4 bases from J, with 12 bases in between. The CDR3 sequence is CASSENRASGNTIYF. In nucleotides, the CDR3 is TGTGCCAGCAGTGAAAACAGGGCGTCAGGAAACACCATATATTTT.

The chain couples TRBV6-1 to TRBJ2-5, with 8 bases lining up with TRBD2. The CDR3 runs to 14 residues. Germline trimming cut 6 bases from V and 0 bases from J; bases unmatched to any gene: 3. Germline V lookup: CDR1 MNHNS, CDR2 SASEGT. As DNA, the CDR3 is TGTGCCAGCAGCCCGGGAGGGTACCAAGAGACCCAGTACTTC. Amino acids: CASSPGGYQETQYF.

This clonotype was seen repeatedly, ten times or more. J is TRBJ1-6 and V is TRBV6-5; D is perhaps TRBD1 (6 bases). V was clipped by 2 bases and J by 0 bases, with 11 bases between them. Germline lookup yields CDR1 MNHEY and CDR2 SVGAGI. CDR3 length: 17 residues. The CDR3 DNA reads TGTGCCAGCAGTTACCGACAGGCCAGCTCCTATAATTCACCCCTCCACTTT. It translates to CASSYRQASSYNSPLHF.

The sample holds many counts of this clonotype. This chain's CDR3 is CASSAPTSGTDTQYF. The CDR3 DNA sequence: TGCGCCAGCAGCGCCCCCACAAGTGGGACAGATACGCAGTATTTT. This rearrangement joins TRBV10-2 to TRBJ2-3; D is unresolved. V was trimmed by 6 bases and J by 3 bases, leaving 16 bases between them. CDR3 length equals 15 residues. Germline lookup yields CDR1 WSHSY and CDR2 SAAADI.